These T cell receptor beta chains were read from a single sample in a study of T cell repertoires in cytomegalovirus infection. From the reads, TCRdb called clonotypes with MiXCR, one entry per CDR3 protein. The sample contains some 680,000 distinct CDR3 sequences, roughly 35% of which appear only once. The source material was PBMCs. These receptors were taken from a human donor in good health (CMV status not recorded). Some clones in this sample may be carry-over from other donors' samples. Both conserved end residues are part of each CDR3. D genes are given only for firm matches. Not all rows give a size; the values are once, few, many and, for expanded clones, a class.

D,V,J,size,DNA,CDR3
NA,TRBV7-2,TRBJ2-5,NA,TGTGCCAGCAGCTCTAACCTTGACAGTGGGTTCACCGGTACCCAGTACTTC,CASSSNLDSGFTGTQYF
TRBD2,TRBV28,TRBJ2-5,once,TGTGCCAGCAGGCGGGGGGGATTACTTCAAGAGACCCAGTACTTC,CASRRGGLLQETQYF
TRBD1,TRBV15,TRBJ2-7,NA,TGTGCCACCAGCACTTTAGACAGGGCCTACGAGCAGTACTTC,CATSTLDRAYEQYF
NA,TRBV7-2,TRBJ2-5,few,TGTGCCAGCAGCCTATCACCGGGACACATCCAAGAGACCCAGTACTTC,CASSLSPGHIQETQYF
NA,TRBV7-6,TRBJ2-3,NA,TGTGCCAGCAGCCCCGACAGCGCAGATACGCAGTATTTT,CASSPDSADTQYF
NA,TRBV7-2,TRBJ2-3,NA,TGTGCCAGCAGCTTCACCAGCGGACCTAGCACAGATACGCAGTATTTT,CASSFTSGPSTDTQYF
TRBD1,TRBV11-2,TRBJ2-2,few,TGTGCCGGGGCAACGATCCGGGACAGCGCGACCACCGGGGAGCTGTTTTTT,CAGATIRDSATTGELFF
TRBD1,TRBV7-6,TRBJ2-7,NA,TGTGCCAGCAGCTTAGGCCCCGGGACAGGGATGGGCGAGCAGTACTTC,CASSLGPGTGMGEQYF
NA,TRBV10-3,TRBJ1-1,NA,TGTGCCATCAATGGGGTAAGGCACACTGAAGCTTTCTTT,CAINGVRHTEAFF
NA,TRBV29-1,TRBJ2-7,NA,TGCAGCGCCATGAGGGCAGGGTTGTCCTACGAGCAGTACTTC,CSAMRAGLSYEQYF
NA,TRBV6-1,TRBJ1-5,few,TGTGCCAGCAGTGGGGGACCATATAGCAATCAGCCCCAGCATTTT,CASSGGPYSNQPQHF
TRBD2,TRBV12-3/TRBV12-4,TRBJ2-1,NA,TGTGCCATCAGACTAGCGGGAGCAGGGTTGGTGCAGTTCTTC,CAIRLAGAGLVQFF
TRBD2,TRBV27,TRBJ2-1,few,TGTGCCAGCAGTCTAAGTAGCGGGAGTACATATGAGCAGTTCTTC,CASSLSSGSTYEQFF
TRBD1,TRBV11-2,TRBJ1-1,many,TGTGCCAGCAGCCAAAGTACAGGGGCCACTGAAGCTTTCTTT,CASSQSTGATEAFF
TRBD1,TRBV27,TRBJ2-3,NA,TGTGCCAGCAGTTCCCTGCGGACAGGGATGGAAACAGATACGCAGTATTTT,CASSSLRTGMETDTQYF
NA,TRBV28,TRBJ1-5,NA,TGTGCCAGCAGGACGATAACCGACAATCAGCCCCAGCATTTT,CASRTITDNQPQHF
NA,TRBV6-8,TRBJ2-3,NA,TGTGCCAGCAGTTACTCTGTGGGGGGACACACAGATACGCAGTATTTT,CASSYSVGGHTDTQYF
TRBD1,TRBV18,TRBJ1-5,NA,TGTGCCAGCTCACCGATCGGGACAGGGAGGGTTCAGCCCCAGCATTTT,CASSPIGTGRVQPQHF
TRBD1,TRBV12-3/TRBV12-4,TRBJ1-2,NA,TGTGCCAGCAGCCGGGACAGGGGGTCGCGGGGCTACACCTTC,CASSRDRGSRGYTF
NA,TRBV12-3/TRBV12-4,TRBJ1-4,few,TGTGCCAGCAGTTTCTCAGGGAGGGGTGAAAAACTGTTTTTT,CASSFSGRGEKLFF
NA,TRBV28,TRBJ1-2,NA,TGTGCCAGCAGTTTACGAGGCACCATTAACTATGGCTACACCTTC,CASSLRGTINYGYTF
TRBD2,TRBV20-1,TRBJ2-4,NA,TGCAGTGCTAGAGATCCTGGCGGGGGGCCGAAAAACATTCAGTACTTC,CSARDPGGGPKNIQYF
NA,TRBV12-3/TRBV12-4,TRBJ1-2,NA,TGTGCCAGCAGTTTAGATCTCGGGACTTATGGCTACACCTTC,CASSLDLGTYGYTF
TRBD1,TRBV28,TRBJ2-4,NA,TGTGCCAGCACCCGAGGGACAGGGGAAAACATTCAGTACTTC,CASTRGTGENIQYF
TRBD1,TRBV5-4,TRBJ1-2,NA,TGTGCCAGCAGCTTGGGACAGGGGGCGGCTTCCTATGGCTACACCTTC,CASSLGQGAASYGYTF
NA,TRBV30,TRBJ1-1,NA,TGTGCCTCCGCAGATGGAAGTGCTGAAGCTTTCTTT,CASADGSAEAFF
TRBD1,TRBV28,TRBJ1-4,few,TGTGCCAGCAGTACTCCGGGACAGGGTGAAAAACTGTTTTTT,CASSTPGQGEKLFF
NA,TRBV7-3,TRBJ1-2,few,TGTGCCAGCAGCCCAACCCCTGGGGGGAACTATGGCTACACCTTC,CASSPTPGGNYGYTF
NA,TRBV7-3,TRBJ2-5,many,TGTGCCAGCAGCTGGAGGCGGGGAGAGACCCAGTACTTC,CASSWRRGETQYF
TRBD2,TRBV7-6,TRBJ2-3,few,TGTGCCAGCAGCCTTCTGCGGGGGGGAAGCACAGATACGCAGTATTTT,CASSLLRGGSTDTQYF
NA,TRBV11-2,TRBJ2-2,NA,TGTGCCAGCACCGAGGGCCTAGTGGGCGGGGAGCTGTTTTTT,CASTEGLVGGELFF
NA,TRBV6-6,TRBJ1-5,NA,TGTGCCACCCTTGAGGTTCAGCCCCAGCATTTT,CATLEVQPQHF
NA,TRBV28,TRBJ2-3,many,TGTGCCAGCAGTTTGAGGGGCACAGATACGCAGTATTTT,CASSLRGTDTQYF
NA,TRBV6-5,TRBJ1-2,NA,TGTGCCAGCAGTTACTCCCAGGGGCCGGGTGGCTACACCTTC,CASSYSQGPGGYTF
NA,TRBV6-2/TRBV6-3,TRBJ2-3,few,TGTGCCAGCAGTTACTCAGAGTTGGGCACAGATACGCAGTATTTT,CASSYSELGTDTQYF
NA,TRBV4-2,TRBJ2-7,NA,TGTGCCAGCAGCCAAGTAGGTGTATCCTACGAGCAGTACTTC,CASSQVGVSYEQYF
NA,TRBV5-4,TRBJ2-7,NA,TGTGCCAGCAGCTTGGGGGGCCCCTCCTCCTACGAGCAGTACTTC,CASSLGGPSSYEQYF
NA,TRBV20-1,TRBJ2-7,once,TGCAGTGCCTCAGCGGAGAGCTCCTACGAGCAGTACTTC,CSASAESSYEQYF
NA,TRBV29-1,TRBJ2-3,few,TGCAGCGTTGGTGGGGCCACAGATACGCAGTATTTT,CSVGGATDTQYF